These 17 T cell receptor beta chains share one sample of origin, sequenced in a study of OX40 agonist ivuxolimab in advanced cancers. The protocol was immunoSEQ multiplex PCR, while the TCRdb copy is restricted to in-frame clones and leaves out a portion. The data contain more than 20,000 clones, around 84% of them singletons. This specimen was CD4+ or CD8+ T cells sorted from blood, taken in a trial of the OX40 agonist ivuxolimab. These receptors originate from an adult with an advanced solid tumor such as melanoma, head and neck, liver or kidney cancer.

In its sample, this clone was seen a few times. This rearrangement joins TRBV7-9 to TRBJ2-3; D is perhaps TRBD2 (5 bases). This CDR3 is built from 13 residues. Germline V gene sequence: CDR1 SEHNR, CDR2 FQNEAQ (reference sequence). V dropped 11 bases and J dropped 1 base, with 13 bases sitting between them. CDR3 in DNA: TGTGCCGGGTTTTCGGAGGGCACAGATACGCAGTATTTT. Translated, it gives CAGFSEGTDTQYF.

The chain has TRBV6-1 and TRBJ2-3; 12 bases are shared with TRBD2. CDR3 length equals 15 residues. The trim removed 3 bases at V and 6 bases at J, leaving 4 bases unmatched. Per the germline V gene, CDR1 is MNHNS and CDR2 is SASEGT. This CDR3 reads CASSDLAGGPDTQYF. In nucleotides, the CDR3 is TGTGCCAGCAGTGATCTAGCGGGAGGGCCGGATACGCAGTATTTT.

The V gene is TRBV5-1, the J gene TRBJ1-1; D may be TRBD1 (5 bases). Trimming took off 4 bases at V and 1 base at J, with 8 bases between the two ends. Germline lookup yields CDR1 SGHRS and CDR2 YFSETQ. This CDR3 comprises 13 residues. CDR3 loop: CASSPTANTEAFF. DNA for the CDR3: TGCGCCAGCAGCCCGACAGCGAACACTGAAGCTTTCTTT.

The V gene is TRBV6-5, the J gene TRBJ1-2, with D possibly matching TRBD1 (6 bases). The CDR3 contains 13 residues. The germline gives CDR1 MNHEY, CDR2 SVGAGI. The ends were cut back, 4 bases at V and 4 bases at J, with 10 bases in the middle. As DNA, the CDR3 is TGTGCCAGCAGTTGGGGGGCCCGCTATGGCTACACCTTC. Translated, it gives CASSWGARYGYTF.

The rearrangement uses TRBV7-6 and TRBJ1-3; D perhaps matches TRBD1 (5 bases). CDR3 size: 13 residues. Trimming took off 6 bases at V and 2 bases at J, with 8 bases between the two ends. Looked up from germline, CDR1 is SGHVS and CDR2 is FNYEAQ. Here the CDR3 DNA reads TGTGCCAGCAGTAGGACACCTGGAAACACCATATATTTT. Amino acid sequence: CASSRTPGNTIYF.

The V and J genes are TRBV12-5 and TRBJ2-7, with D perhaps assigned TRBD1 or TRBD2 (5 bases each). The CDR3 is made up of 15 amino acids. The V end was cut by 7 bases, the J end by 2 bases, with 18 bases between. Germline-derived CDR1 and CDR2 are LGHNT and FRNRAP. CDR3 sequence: CASALPPGAPYEQYF. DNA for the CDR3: TGTGCTAGTGCCCTACCCCCCGGGGCGCCCTACGAGCAGTACTTC.

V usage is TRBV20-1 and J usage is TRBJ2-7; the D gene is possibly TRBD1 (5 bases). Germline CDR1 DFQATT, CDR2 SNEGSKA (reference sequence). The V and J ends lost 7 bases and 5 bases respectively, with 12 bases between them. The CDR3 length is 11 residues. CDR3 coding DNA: TGCAGTGTAGCAGGGCGGAACGAGCAGTACTTC. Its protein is CSVAGRNEQYF.

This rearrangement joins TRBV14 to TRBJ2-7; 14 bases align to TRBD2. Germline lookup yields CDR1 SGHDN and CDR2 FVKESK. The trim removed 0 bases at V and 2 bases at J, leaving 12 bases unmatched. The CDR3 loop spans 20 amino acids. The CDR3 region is CASSQEPGLAGGEVPYEQYF. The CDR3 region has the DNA TGTGCCAGCAGCCAAGAACCAGGACTAGCGGGAGGCGAAGTCCCCTACGAGCAGTACTTC.

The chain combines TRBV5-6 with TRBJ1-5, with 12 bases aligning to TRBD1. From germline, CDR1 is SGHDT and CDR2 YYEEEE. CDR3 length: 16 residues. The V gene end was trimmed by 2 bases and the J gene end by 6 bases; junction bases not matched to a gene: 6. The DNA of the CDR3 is TGTGCCAGCAGCTTACGGGACAGGGGGCTAAGTCAGCCCCAGCATTTT. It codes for CASSLRDRGLSQPQHF.

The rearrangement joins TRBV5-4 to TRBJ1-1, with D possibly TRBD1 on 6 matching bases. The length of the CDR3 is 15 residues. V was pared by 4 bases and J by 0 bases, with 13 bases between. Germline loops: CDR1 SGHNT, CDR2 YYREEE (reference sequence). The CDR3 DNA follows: TGTGCCAGCAGCCCCAGAAGGGGGATGAACACTGAAGCTTTCTTT. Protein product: CASSPRRGMNTEAFF.

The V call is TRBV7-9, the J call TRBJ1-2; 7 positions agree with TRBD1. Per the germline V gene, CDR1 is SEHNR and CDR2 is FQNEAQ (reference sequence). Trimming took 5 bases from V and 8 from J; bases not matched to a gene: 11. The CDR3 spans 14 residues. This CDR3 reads CASSRTGASGGYTF. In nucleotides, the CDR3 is TGTGCCAGCAGCCGTACAGGGGCCTCTGGGGGCTACACCTTC.

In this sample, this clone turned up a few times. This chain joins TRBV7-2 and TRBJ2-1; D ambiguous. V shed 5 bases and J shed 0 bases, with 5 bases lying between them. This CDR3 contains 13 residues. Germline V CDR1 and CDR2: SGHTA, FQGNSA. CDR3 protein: CASSHYSYNEQFF. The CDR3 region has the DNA TGTGCCAGCAGCCACTACTCCTACAATGAGCAGTTCTTC.

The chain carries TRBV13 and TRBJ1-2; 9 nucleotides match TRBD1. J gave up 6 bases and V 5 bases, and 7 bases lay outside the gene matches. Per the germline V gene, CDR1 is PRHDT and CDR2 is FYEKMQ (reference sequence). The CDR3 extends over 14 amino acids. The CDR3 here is CASSPGTGRDGYTF. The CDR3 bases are TGTGCCAGCAGCCCGGGGACAGGGCGGGATGGCTACACCTTC.

CDR3 in amino acids: CASSQGQLWSGANVLTF. The CDR3 nucleotides are TGCGCCAGCAGCCAAGGACAGCTCTGGTCTGGGGCCAACGTCCTGACTTTC. V is TRBV4-1 and J is TRBJ2-6, with a tentative D call TRBD1 (5 bases). V gave up 1 base and J gave up 1 base, with 11 bases separating them. The V gene's germline CDR1 is MGHRA and CDR2 YSYEKL. CDR3 length: 17 residues.

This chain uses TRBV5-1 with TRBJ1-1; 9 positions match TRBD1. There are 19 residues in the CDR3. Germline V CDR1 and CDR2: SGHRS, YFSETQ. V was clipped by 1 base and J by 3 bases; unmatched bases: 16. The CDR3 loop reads CASSLLGQGLAPSDTEAFF. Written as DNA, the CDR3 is TGCGCCAGCAGCTTGCTGGGACAGGGTCTTGCGCCTTCGGACACTGAAGCTTTCTTT. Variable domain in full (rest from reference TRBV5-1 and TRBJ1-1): KAGVTQTPRYLIKTRGQQVTLSCSPISGHRSVSWYQQTPGQGLQFLFEYFSETQRNKGNFPGRFSGRQFSNSRSEMNVSTLELGDSALYLCASSLLGQGLAPSDTEAFFGQGTRLTVV.

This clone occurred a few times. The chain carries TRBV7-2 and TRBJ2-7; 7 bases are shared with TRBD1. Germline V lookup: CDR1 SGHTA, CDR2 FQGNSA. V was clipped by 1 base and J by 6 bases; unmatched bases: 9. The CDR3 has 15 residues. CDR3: CASSLEGAGPFEQYF. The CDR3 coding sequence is TGTGCCAGCAGCTTAGAGGGGGCGGGCCCCTTCGAGCAGTACTTC.

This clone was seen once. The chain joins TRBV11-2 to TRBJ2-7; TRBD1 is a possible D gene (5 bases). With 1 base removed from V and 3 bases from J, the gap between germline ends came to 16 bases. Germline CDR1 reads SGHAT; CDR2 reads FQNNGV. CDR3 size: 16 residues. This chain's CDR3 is CASSLGYRQSNYEQYF. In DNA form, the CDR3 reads TGTGCCAGCAGCTTAGGTTATAGACAGTCAAACTACGAGCAGTACTTC.